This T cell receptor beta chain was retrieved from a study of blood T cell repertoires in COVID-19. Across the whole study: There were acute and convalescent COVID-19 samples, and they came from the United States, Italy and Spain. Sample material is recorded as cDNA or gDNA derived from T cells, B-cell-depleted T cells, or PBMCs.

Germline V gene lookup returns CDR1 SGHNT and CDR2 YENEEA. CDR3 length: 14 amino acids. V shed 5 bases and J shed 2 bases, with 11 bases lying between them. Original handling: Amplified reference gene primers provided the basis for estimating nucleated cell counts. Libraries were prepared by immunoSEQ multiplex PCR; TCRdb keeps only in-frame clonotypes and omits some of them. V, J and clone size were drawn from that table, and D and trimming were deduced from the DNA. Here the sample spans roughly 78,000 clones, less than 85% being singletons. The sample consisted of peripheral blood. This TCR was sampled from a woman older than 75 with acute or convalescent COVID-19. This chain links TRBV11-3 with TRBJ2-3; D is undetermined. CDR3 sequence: CASSPAASTDTQYF. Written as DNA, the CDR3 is TGTGCCAGCAGCCCCGCCGCGTCCACAGATACGCAGTATTTT.